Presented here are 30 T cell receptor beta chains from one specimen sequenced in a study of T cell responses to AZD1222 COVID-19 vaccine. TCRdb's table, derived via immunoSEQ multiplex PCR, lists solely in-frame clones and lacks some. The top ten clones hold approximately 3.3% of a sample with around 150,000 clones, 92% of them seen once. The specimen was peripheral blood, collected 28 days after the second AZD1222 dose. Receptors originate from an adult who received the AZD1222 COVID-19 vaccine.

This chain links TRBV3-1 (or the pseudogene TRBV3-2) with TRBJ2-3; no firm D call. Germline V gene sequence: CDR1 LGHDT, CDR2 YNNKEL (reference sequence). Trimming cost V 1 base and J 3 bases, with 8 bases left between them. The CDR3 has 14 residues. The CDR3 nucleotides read TGTGCCAGCAGCCAAGGGCAGAGTACAGATACGCAGTATTTT. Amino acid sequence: CASSQGQSTDTQYF.

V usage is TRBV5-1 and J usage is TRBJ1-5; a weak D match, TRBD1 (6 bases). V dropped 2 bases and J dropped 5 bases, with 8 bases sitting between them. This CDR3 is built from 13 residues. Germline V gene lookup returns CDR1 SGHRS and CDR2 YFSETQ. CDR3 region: CASSLGGDQPQHF. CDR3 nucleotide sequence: TGCGCCAGCAGCTTAGGGGGGGATCAGCCCCAGCATTTT. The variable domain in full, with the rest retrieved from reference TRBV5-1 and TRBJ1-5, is KAGVTQTPRYLIKTRGQQVTLSCSPISGHRSVSWYQQTPGQGLQFLFEYFSETQRNKGNFPGRFSGRQFSNSRSEMNVSTLELGDSALYLCASSLGGDQPQHFGDGTRLSIL.

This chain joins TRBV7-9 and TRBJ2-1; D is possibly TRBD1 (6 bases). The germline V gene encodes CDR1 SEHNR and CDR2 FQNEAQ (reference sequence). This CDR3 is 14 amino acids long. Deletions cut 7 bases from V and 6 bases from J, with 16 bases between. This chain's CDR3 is CASTVGGRGNEQFF. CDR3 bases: TGTGCCAGCACCGTTGGGGGCCGCGGCAATGAGCAGTTCTTC.

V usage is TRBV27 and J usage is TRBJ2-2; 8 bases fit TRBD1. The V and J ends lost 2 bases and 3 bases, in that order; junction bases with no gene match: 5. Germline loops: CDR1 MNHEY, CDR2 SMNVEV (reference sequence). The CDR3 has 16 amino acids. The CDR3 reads CASSLRQGADTGELFF. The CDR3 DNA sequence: TGTGCCAGCAGTTTACGGCAGGGGGCTGACACCGGGGAGCTGTTTTTT.

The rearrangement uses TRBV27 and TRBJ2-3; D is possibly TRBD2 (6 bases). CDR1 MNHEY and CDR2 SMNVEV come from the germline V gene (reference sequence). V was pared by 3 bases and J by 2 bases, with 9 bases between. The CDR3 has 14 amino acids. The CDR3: CASSFLAVTDTQYF. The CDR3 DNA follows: TGTGCCAGCAGTTTCTTAGCGGTCACAGATACGCAGTATTTT.

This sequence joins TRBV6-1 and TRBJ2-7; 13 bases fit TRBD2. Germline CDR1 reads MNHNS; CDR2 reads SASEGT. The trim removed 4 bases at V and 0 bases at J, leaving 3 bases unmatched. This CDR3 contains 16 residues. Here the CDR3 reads CASSAGTSGDSYEQYF. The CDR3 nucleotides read TGTGCCAGCAGTGCAGGGACTAGCGGGGACTCCTACGAGCAGTACTTC.

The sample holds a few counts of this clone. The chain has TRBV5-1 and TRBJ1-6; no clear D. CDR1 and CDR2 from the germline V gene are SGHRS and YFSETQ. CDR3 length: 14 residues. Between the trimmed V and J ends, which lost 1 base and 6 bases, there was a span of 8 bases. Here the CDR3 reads CASSLIQVNSPLHF. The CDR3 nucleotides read TGCGCCAGCAGCTTGATTCAGGTTAATTCACCCCTCCACTTT.

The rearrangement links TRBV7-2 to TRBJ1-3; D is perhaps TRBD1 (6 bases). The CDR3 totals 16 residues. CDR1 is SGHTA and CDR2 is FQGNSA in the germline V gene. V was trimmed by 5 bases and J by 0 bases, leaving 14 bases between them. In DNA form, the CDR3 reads TGTGCCAGCAGCCCAGGGACACCCTTCTCTGGAAACACCATATATTTT. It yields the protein CASSPGTPFSGNTIYF.

This CDR3 reads CASSLIQGGEQYF. In DNA, the CDR3 is TGTGCCAGCAGCCTTATACAGGGTGGAGAGCAGTACTTC. The chain employs TRBV12-3 or TRBV12-4 and TRBJ2-7; maybe TRBD1 (6 bases). The CDR3 spans 13 residues. The V gene lost 6 bases and the J gene lost 7 bases, with 16 bases spanning the gap.

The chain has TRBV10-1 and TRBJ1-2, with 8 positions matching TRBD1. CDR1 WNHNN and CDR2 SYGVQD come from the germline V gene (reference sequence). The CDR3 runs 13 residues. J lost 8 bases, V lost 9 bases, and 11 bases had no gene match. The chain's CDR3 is CASSPDRGVGYTF. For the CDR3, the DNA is TGCGCCAGTAGCCCTGACAGGGGAGTCGGCTACACCTTC.

CDR3 nucleotides: TGTGCCAGCAGCACAACAGTATCGAGCTACAATGAGCAGTTCTTC. It is translated as CASSTTVSSYNEQFF. The chain links TRBV7-3 to TRBJ2-1; D not resolved. V was trimmed by 5 bases and J by 3 bases, leaving 14 bases between them. This CDR3 comprises 15 residues. Germline V lookup: CDR1 SGHTA, CDR2 FQGTGA.

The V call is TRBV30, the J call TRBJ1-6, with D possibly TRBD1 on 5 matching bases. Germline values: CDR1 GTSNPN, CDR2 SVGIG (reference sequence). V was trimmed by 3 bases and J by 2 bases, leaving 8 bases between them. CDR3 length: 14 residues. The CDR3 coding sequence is TGTGCCTGGAGGCAGGGACCCTATAATTCACCCCTCCACTTT. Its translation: CAWRQGPYNSPLHF.

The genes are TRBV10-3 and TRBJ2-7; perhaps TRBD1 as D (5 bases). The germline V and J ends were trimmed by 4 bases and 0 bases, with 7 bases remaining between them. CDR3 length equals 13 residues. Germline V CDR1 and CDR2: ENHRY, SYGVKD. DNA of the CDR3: TGTGCCATCAGTGCTGGGGCCTCCTACGAGCAGTACTTC. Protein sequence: CAISAGASYEQYF.

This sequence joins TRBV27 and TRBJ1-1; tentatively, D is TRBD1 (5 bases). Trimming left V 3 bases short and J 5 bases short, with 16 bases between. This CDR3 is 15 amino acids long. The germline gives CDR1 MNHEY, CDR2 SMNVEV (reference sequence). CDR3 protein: CASSFVGAGGTEAFF. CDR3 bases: TGTGCCAGCAGTTTTGTCGGGGCGGGTGGTACTGAAGCTTTCTTT.

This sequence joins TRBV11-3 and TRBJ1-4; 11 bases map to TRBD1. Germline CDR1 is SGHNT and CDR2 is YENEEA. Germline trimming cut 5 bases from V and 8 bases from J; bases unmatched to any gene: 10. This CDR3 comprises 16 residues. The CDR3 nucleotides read TGTGCCAGCAGCCGAAAATGGACAGGGGGCTTGGAAAAACTGTTTTTT. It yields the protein CASSRKWTGGLEKLFF.

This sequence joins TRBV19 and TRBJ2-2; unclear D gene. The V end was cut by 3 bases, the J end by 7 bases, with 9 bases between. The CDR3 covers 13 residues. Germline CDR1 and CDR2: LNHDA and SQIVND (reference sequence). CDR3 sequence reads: CASSIRVGGELFF. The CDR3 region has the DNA TGTGCCAGTAGTATCCGGGTGGGCGGGGAGCTGTTTTTT.

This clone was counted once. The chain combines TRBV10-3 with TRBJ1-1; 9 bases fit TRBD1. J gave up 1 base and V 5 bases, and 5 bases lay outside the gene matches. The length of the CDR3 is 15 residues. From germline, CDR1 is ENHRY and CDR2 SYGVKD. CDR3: CAISRGQGRNTEAFF. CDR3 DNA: TGTGCCATCAGTAGGGGACAGGGACGGAACACTGAAGCTTTCTTT.

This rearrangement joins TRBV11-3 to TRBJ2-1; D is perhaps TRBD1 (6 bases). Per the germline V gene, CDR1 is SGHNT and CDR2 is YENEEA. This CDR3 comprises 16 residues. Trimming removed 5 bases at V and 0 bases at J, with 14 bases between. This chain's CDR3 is CASSPMDSISYNEQFF. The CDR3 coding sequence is TGTGCCAGCAGCCCTATGGACAGCATCTCCTACAATGAGCAGTTCTTC.

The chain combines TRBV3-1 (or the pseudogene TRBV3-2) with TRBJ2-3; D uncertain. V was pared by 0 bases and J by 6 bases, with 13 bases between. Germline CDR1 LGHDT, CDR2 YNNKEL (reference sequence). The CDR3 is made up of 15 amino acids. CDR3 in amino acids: CASSQERWVADTQYF. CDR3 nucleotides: TGTGCCAGCAGCCAAGAAAGGTGGGTGGCGGATACGCAGTATTTT.

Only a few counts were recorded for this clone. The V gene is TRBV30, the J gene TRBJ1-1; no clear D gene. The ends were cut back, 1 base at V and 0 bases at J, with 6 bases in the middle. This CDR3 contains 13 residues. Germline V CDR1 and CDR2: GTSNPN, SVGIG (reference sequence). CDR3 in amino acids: CAWSAQVNTEAFF. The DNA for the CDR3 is TGTGCCTGGAGTGCCCAAGTGAACACTGAAGCTTTCTTT.

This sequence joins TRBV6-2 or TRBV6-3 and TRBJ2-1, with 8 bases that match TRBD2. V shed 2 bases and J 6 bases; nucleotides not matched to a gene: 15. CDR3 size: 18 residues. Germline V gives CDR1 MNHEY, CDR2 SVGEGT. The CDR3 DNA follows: TGTGCCAGCAGTTACCACCGGGCTAGCGGGCGAGGGGTCAATGAGCAGTTCTTC. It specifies CASSYHRASGRGVNEQFF.

The chain's CDR3 is CASSAGGGSYEQYF. The CDR3 coding sequence is TGTGCCAGCAGCGCAGGGGGTGGATCCTACGAGCAGTACTTC. The J gene is TRBJ2-7, the V gene TRBV7-9; 7 nucleotides line up with TRBD1. CDR3 length equals 14 residues. V dropped 5 bases and J dropped 1; count of bases not matched to a gene: 5. The V gene's germline CDR1 is SEHNR and CDR2 FQNEAQ (reference sequence).

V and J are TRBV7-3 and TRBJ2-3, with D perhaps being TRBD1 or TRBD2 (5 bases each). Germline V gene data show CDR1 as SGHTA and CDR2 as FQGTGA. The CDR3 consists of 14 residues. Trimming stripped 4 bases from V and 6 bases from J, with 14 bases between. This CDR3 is CASSSRGFRDTQYF. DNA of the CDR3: TGTGCCAGCAGCTCCCGGGGCTTTCGGGATACGCAGTATTTT.

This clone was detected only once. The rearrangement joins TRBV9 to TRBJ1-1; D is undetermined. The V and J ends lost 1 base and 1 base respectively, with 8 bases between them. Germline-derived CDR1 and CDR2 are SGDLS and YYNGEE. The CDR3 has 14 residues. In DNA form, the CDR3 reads TGTGCCAGCAGCGTAATGGAGACGAACACTGAAGCTTTCTTT. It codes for CASSVMETNTEAFF.

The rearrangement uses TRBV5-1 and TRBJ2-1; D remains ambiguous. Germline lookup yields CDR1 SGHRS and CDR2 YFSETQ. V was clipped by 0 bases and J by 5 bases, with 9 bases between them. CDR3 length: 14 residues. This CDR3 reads CASSLGNGDNEQFF. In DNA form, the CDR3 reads TGCGCCAGCAGCTTGGGGAACGGCGACAATGAGCAGTTCTTC.

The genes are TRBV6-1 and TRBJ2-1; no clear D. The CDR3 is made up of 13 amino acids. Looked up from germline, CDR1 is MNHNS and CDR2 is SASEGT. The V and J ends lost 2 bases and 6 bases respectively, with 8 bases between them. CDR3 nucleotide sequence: TGTGCCAGCAGTGAACAAGCAGGCAATGAGCAGTTCTTC. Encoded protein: CASSEQAGNEQFF.

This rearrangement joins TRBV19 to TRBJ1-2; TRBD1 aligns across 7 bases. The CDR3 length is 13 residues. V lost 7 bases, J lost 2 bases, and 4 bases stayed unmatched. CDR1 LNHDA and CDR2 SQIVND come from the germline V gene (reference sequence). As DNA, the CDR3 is TGTGCCAGTAAGCGGGGACAGAACTATGGCTACACCTTC. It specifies CASKRGQNYGYTF. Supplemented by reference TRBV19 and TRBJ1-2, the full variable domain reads DGGITQSPKYLFRKEGQNVTLSCEQNLNHDAMYWYRQDPGQGLRLIYYSQIVNDFQKGDIAEGYSVSREKKESFPLTVTSAQKNPTAFYLCASKRGQNYGYTFGSGTRLTVV.

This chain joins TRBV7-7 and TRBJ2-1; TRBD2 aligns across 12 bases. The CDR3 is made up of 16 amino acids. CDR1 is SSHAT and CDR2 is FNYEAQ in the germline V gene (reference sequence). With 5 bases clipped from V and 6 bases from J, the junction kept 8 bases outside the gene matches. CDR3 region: CASSPWTSGKVNEQFF. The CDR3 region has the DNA TGTGCCAGCAGCCCCTGGACTAGCGGGAAGGTCAATGAGCAGTTCTTC.

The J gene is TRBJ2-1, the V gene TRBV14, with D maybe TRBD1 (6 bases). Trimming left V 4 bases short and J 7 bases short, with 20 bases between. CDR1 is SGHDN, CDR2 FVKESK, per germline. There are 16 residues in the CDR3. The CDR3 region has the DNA TGTGCCAGCAGCCCCAGGGGTGCGCGGGTTGGAAATGAGCAGTTCTTC. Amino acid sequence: CASSPRGARVGNEQFF.

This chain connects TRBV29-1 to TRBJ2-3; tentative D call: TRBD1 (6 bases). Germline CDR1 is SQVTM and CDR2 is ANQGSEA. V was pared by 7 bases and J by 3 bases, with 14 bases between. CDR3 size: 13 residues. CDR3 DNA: TGCAGCGGGAGGTACAGGGTGACAGATACGCAGTATTTT. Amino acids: CSGRYRVTDTQYF.